The clone carrying this T cell receptor (beta chain) has only one observation. Its antigen is not known. A much bigger clone sits one base away, suggesting this may be a read error. These data come from a study of metastatic and nonmetastatic thyroid tumors. Study in general: The comparison covered peripheral blood and tumor or nodule tissue in malignant and benign thyroid patients. Study-level results: Relative to benign nodules, malignant thyroid tumors were reportedly characterized by significantly elevated TCR beta diversity in blood and tumor.

V gave up 2 bases and J gave up 5 bases, with 18 bases separating them. Germline V gene data show CDR1 as SGHVS and CDR2 as FNYEAQ. The CDR3 contains 16 residues. Prior to thyroid surgery, none of the patients had received any treatment. Authors' processing steps: It was from CDR3 differences across clinicopathological groups that a distant-metastasis classifier for papillary thyroid cancer was built. TCRdb reprocessed the PCR reads via MiXCR. In this record, the V and J calls reflect TCRdb's handling and not the investigators' own analysis. The sample lists under 50,000 clones, over 15% seen once, with around 13% in the top ten.

This TCR derives from a female donor with papillary thyroid cancer or a benign thyroid nodule (not recorded which). Some clones in this sample may be carry-over from other donors' samples. The rearrangement links TRBV7-6 to TRBJ2-5, with D possibly being TRBD2 (5 bases). Material for sequencing was tumor tissue. CDR3 sequence reads: CASSLTASHPGETQYF. DNA for the CDR3: TGTGCCAGCAGCTTAACGGCGTCCCACCCGGGGGAGACCCAGTACTTC.